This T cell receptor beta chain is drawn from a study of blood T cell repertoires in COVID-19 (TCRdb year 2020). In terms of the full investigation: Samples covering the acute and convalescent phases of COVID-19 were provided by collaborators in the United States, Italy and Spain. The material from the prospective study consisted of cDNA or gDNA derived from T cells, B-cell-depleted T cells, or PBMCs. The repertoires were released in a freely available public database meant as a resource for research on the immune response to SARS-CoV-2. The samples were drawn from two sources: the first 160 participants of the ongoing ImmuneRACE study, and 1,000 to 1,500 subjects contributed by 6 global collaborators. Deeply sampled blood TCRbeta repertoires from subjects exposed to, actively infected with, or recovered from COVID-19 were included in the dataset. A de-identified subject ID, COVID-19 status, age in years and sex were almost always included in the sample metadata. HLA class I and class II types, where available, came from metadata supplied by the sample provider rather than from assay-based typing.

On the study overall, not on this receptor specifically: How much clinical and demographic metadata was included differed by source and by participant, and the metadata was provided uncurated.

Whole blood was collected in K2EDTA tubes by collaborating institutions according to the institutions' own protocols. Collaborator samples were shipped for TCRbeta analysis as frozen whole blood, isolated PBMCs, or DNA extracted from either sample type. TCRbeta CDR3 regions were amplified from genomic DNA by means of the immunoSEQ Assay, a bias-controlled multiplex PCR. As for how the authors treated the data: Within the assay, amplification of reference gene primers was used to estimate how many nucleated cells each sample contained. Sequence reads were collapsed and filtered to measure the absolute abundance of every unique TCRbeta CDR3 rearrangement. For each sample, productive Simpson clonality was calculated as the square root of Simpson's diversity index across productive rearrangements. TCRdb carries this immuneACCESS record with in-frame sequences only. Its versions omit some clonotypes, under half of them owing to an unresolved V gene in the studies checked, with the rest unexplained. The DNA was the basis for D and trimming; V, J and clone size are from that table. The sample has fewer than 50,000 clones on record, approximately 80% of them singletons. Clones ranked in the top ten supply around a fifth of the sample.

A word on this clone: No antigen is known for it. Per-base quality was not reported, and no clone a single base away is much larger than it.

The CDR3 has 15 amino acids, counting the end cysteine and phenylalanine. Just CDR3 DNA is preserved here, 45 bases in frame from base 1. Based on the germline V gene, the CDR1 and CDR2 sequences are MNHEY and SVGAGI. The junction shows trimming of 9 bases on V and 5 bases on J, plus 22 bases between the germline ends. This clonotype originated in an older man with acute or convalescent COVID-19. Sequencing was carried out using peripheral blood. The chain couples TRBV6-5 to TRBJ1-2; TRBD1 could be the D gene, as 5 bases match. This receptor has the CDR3 CASFPLSLTDYGYTF. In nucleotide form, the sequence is TGTGCCAGTTTCCCTCTGTCATTGACAGATTATGGCTACACCTTC.